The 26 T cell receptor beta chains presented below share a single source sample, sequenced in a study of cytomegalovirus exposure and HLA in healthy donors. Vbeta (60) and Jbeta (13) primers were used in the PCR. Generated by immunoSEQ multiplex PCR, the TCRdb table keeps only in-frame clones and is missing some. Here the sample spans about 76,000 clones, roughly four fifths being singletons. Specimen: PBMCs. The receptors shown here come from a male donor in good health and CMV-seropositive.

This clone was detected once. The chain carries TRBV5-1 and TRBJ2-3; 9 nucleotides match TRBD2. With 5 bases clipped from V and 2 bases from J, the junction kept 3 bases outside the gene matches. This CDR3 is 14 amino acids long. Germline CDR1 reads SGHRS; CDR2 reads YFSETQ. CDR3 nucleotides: TGCGCCAGCAGTAGACTAGCGGACACAGATACGCAGTATTTT. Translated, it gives CASSRLADTDTQYF.

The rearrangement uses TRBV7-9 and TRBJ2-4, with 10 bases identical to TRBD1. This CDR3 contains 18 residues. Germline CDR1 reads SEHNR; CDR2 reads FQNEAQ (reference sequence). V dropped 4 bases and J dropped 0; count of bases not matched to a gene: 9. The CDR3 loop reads CASSSTSGTGVAKNIQYF. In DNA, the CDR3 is TGTGCCAGCAGCTCGACTTCGGGGACAGGGGTAGCCAAAAACATTCAGTACTTC.

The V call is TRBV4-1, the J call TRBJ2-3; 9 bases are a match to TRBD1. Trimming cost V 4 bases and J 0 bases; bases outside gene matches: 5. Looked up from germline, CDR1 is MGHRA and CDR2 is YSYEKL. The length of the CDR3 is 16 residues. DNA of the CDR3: TGCGCCAGCAGCCGGCTCGGGACAGGGAGCACAGATACGCAGTATTTT. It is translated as CASSRLGTGSTDTQYF.

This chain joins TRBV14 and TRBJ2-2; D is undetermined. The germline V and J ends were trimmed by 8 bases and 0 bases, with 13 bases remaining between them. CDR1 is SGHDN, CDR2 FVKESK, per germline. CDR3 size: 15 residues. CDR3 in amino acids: CASGPGTANTGELFF. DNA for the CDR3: TGTGCCAGCGGGCCCGGTACAGCGAACACCGGGGAGCTGTTTTTT.

The CDR3 sequence is CASSLSSQLNTEAFF. CDR3 nucleotides: TGCGCCAGCAGCTTGAGTTCGCAGTTGAACACTGAAGCTTTCTTT. The rearrangement joins TRBV5-1 to TRBJ1-1, with D unclear. The length of the CDR3 is 15 residues. V was shortened by 1 base and J by 0 bases, with 10 bases between the two germline ends. Looked up from germline, CDR1 is SGHRS and CDR2 is YFSETQ.

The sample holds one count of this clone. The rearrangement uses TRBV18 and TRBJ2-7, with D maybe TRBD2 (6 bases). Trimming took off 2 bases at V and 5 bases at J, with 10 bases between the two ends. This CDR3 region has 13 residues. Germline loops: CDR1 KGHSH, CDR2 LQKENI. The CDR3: CASSPREVNEQYF. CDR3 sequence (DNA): TGTGCCAGCTCACCAAGGGAGGTCAACGAGCAGTACTTC.

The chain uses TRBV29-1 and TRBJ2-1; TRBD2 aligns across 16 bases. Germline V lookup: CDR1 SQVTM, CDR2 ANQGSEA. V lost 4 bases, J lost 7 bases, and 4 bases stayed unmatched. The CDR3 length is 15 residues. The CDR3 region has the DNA TGCAGCGTTGCTGGGACTAGCGGGAGGGCAAATGAGCAGTTCTTC. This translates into CSVAGTSGRANEQFF.

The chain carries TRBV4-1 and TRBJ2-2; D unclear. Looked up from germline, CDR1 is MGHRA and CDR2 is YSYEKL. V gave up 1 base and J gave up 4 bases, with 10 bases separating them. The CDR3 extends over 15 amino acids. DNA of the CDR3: TGCGCCAGCAGCCAAGTGGGCGTGGGCACCGGGGAGCTGTTTTTT. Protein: CASSQVGVGTGELFF.

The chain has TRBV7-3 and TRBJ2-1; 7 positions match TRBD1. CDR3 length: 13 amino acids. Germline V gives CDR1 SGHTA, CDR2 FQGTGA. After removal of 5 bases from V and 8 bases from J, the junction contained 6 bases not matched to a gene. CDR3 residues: CASSMDRSDEQFF. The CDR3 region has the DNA TGTGCCAGCAGCATGGACAGGTCCGATGAGCAGTTCTTC.

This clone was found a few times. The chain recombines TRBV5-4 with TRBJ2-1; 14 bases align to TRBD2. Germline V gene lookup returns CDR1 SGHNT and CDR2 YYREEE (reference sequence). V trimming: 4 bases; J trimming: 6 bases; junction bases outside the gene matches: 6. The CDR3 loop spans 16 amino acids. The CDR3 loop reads CASSRGTSGGGNEQFF. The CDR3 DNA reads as TGTGCCAGCAGCCGAGGGACTAGCGGGGGAGGCAATGAGCAGTTCTTC.

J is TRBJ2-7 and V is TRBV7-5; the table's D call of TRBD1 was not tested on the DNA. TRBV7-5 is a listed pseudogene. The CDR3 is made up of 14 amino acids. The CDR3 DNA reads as TGTGTCAGAAGCCCCCCGACAGGGAAATACGAGCAGTACTTC. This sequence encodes CVRSPPTGKYEQYF.

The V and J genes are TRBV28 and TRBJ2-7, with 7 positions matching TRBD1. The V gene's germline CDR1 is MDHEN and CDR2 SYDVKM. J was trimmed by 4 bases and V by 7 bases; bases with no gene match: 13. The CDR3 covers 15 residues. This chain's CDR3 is CASTPTGANEYEQYF. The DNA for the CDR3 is TGTGCCAGCACTCCAACAGGGGCCAACGAATACGAGCAGTACTTC.

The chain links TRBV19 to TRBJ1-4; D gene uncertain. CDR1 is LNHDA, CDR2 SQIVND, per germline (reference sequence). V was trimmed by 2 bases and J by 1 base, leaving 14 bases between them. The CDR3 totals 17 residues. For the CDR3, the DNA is TGTGCCAGTAGTATACCCGGTCGAGGGAGAACTAATGAAAAACTGTTTTTT. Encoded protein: CASSIPGRGRTNEKLFF.

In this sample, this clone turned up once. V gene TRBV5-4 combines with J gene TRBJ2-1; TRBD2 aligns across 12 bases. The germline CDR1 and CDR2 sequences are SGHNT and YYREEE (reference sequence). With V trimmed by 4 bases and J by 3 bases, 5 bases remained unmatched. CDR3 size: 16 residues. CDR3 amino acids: CASSIPGLAGYNEQFF. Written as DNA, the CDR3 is TGTGCCAGCAGCATTCCGGGACTAGCGGGCTACAATGAGCAGTTCTTC.

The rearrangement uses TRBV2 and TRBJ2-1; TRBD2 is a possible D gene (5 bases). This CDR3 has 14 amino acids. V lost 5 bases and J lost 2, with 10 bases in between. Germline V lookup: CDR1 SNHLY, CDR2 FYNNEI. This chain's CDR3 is CASSRAAPYNEQFF. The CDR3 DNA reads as TGTGCCAGCAGTAGAGCGGCCCCCTACAATGAGCAGTTCTTC.

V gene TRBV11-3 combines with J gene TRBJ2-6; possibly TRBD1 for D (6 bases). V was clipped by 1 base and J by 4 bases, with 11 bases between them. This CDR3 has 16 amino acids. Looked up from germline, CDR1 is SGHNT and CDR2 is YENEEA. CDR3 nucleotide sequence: TGTGCCAGCAGCTTAGGGCAGAGGGGGGGGGCCAACGTCCTGACTTTC. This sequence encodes CASSLGQRGGANVLTF. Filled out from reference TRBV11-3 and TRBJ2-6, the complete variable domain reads EAGVVQSPRYKIIEKKQPVAFWCNPISGHNTLYWYLQNLGQGPELLIRYENEEAVDDSQLPKDRFSAERLKGVDSTLKIQPAELGDSAVYLCASSLGQRGGANVLTFGAGSRLTVL.

CDR3 residues: CASTLRDRGLEQYF. The CDR3, as DNA: TGTGCCAGCACCTTGAGGGACAGGGGGCTCGAGCAGTACTTC. The chain couples TRBV6-6 to TRBJ2-7; 12 bases are a match to TRBD1. The CDR3 is made up of 14 amino acids. CDR1 and CDR2 (germline): MNHNY, SVGAGI (reference sequence). V trimming: 7 bases; J trimming: 6 bases; junction bases outside the gene matches: 7.

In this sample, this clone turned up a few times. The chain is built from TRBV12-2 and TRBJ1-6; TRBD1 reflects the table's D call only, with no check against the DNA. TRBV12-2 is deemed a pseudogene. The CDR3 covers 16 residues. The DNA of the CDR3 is TGTGCAAGTCGCTTAGCGCTGACAAGTTATAATTCACCCCTCCACTTT. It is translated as CASRLALTSYNSPLHF.

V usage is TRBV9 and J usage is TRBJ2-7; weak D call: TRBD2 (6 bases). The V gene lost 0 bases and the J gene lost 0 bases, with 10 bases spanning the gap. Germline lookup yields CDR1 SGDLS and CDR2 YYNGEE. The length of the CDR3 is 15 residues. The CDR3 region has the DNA TGTGCCAGCAGCGTAGGCGGGGTGACCTCCTACGAGCAGTACTTC. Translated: CASSVGGVTSYEQYF.

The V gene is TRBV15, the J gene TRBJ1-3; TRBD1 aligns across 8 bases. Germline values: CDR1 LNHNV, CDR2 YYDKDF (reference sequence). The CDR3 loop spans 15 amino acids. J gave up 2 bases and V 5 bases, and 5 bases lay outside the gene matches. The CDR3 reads CATSRGTGPGNTIYF. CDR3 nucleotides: TGTGCCACCAGCCGGGGGACAGGCCCTGGAAACACCATATATTTT.

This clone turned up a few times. CDR3 protein: CASSLSWEGNEQFF. As DNA, the CDR3 is TGTGCCAGCAGCTTATCTTGGGAGGGAAATGAGCAGTTCTTC. The chain has TRBV7-9 and TRBJ2-1; TRBD2 agrees at 7 bases. The CDR3 extends over 14 amino acids. V gave up 2 bases and J gave up 7 bases; unmatched junction bases: 5. Per germline, CDR1 SEHNR and CDR2 FQNEAQ (reference sequence).

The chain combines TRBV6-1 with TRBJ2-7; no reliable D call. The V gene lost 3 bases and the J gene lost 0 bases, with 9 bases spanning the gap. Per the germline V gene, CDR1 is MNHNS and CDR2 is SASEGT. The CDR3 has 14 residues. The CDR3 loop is CASSEGPSSYEQYF. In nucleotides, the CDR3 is TGTGCCAGCAGTGAGGGCCCGAGCTCCTACGAGCAGTACTTC.

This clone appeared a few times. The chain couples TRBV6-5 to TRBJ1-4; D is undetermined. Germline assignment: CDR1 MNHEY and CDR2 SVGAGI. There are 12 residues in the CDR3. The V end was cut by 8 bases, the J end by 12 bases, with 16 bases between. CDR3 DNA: TGTGCCAGCGGGCTTATCCCCGGCCAACTGTTTTTT. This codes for CASGLIPGQLFF.

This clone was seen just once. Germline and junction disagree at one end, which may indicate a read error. CDR3 protein: CASSLAGGLEQFF. The CDR3 DNA is TGTGCCAGCAGCCTAGCGGGGGGGCTTGAGCAGTTCTTC. This chain uses TRBV7-7 with TRBJ2-1, with 12 bases lining up with TRBD2. Germline lookup yields CDR1 SSHAT and CDR2 FNYEAQ (reference sequence). The CDR3 is made up of 13 amino acids.

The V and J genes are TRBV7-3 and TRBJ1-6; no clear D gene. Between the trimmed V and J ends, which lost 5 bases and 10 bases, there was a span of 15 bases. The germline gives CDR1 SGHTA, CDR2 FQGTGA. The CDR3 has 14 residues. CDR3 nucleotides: TGTGCCAGCAGCCTAGGACTCGGGCGATCACCCCTCCACTTT. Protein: CASSLGLGRSPLHF.

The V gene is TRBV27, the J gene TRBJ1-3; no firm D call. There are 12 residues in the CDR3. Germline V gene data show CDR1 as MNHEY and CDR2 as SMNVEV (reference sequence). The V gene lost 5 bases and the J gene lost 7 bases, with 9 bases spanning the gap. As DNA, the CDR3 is TGTGCCAGCAGTGTTCTGGAGAACACCATATATTTT. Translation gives CASSVLENTIYF.